The rows below give T cell receptor beta chains drawn from one sample of a study of T cell responses to AZD1222 COVID-19 vaccine. Clones were read by immunoSEQ multiplex PCR, and TCRdb kept only the in-frame ones, dropping some. This table holds more than 95,000 clones, around 94% found once. This sample comprised peripheral blood, obtained 28 days after the second AZD1222 dose. The source of these receptors is an adult who received the AZD1222 COVID-19 vaccine. CDR3s include the opening cysteine and the closing phenylalanine or tryptophan. The D gene is left open where the match is weak. Clone size is given for some rows only: seen once, a few or many times, or a class if the clone is expanded.

V gene: TRBV18
D gene: NA
J gene: TRBJ2-5
clone size: NA
CDR3 length: 16
CDR3 protein: CASSPQEGTAIGTQYF
CDR3 DNA: TGTGCCAGCTCACCACAAGAGGGGACGGCCATAGGGACCCAGTACTTC

V gene: TRBV4-2
D gene: NA
J gene: TRBJ1-3
clone size: NA
CDR3 length: 19
CDR3 protein: CASSQDGGGRLKSGNTIYF
CDR3 DNA: TGTGCCAGCAGCCAAGATGGGGGGGGACGGTTGAAGTCTGGAAACACCATATATTTT

V gene: TRBV28
D gene: TRBD2
J gene: TRBJ2-7
clone size: NA
CDR3 length: 17
CDR3 protein: CASSLNPTLAGEDEQYF
CDR3 DNA: TGTGCCAGCAGTTTAAACCCCACGCTAGCGGGAGAAGACGAGCAGTACTTC

V gene: TRBV7-9
D gene: NA
J gene: TRBJ1-6
clone size: NA
CDR3 length: 15
CDR3 protein: CASSKMPGNNSPLHF
CDR3 DNA: TGTGCCAGCAGCAAAATGCCAGGGAATAATTCACCCCTCCACTTT

V gene: TRBV5-1
D gene: NA
J gene: TRBJ2-5
clone size: NA
CDR3 length: 13
CDR3 protein: CASSLGQGETQYF
CDR3 DNA: TGCGCCAGCAGCTTGGGGCAGGGAGAGACCCAGTACTTC

V gene: TRBV6-6
D gene: NA
J gene: TRBJ2-3
clone size: NA
CDR3 length: 14
CDR3 protein: CASSYTTLGDTQYF
CDR3 DNA: TGTGCCAGCAGTTACACAACCCTGGGAGATACGCAGTATTTT

V gene: TRBV6-4
D gene: NA
J gene: TRBJ2-1
clone size: once
CDR3 length: 18
CDR3 protein: CASSVWGLAESSYNEQFF
CDR3 DNA: TGTGCCAGCAGCGTCTGGGGGCTAGCGGAAAGCTCCTACAATGAGCAGTTCTTC

V gene: TRBV29-1
D gene: TRBD2
J gene: TRBJ2-1
clone size: NA
CDR3 length: 14
CDR3 protein: CSAGGTSGYNEQFF
CDR3 DNA: TGCAGCGCCGGGGGGACTAGCGGGTACAATGAGCAGTTCTTC

V gene: TRBV10-2
D gene: NA
J gene: TRBJ2-7
clone size: NA
CDR3 length: 14
CDR3 protein: CASTGGGQVYEQYF
CDR3 DNA: TGCGCCAGCACAGGAGGGGGGCAGGTCTACGAGCAGTACTTC

V gene: TRBV7-2
D gene: TRBD1
J gene: TRBJ1-3
clone size: NA
CDR3 length: 15
CDR3 protein: CASSFQGARGNTIYF
CDR3 DNA: TGTGCCAGCAGCTTCCAGGGGGCGCGGGGAAACACCATATATTTT

V gene: TRBV25-1
D gene: NA
J gene: TRBJ2-1
clone size: NA
CDR3 length: 17
CDR3 protein: CASSDPARGGSYNEQFF
CDR3 DNA: TGTGCCAGCAGTGATCCCGCAAGGGGGGGCTCCTACAATGAGCAGTTCTTC

V gene: TRBV5-1
D gene: NA
J gene: TRBJ2-5
clone size: NA
CDR3 length: 13
CDR3 protein: CASSLTDQETQYF
CDR3 DNA: TGCGCCAGCAGCTTAACAGACCAAGAGACCCAGTACTTC

V gene: TRBV10-3
D gene: TRBD2
J gene: TRBJ2-7
clone size: NA
CDR3 length: 15
CDR3 protein: CAITGGRGGSNEQYF
CDR3 DNA: TGTGCCATCACGGGGGGGCGCGGTGGTAGTAACGAGCAGTACTTC

V gene: TRBV3-1/TRBV3-2
D gene: NA
J gene: TRBJ1-5
clone size: NA
CDR3 length: 14
CDR3 protein: CASSLRTGNQPQHF
CDR3 DNA: TGTGCCAGCAGCCTAAGGACGGGGAATCAGCCCCAGCATTTT

V gene: TRBV6-6
D gene: TRBD1
J gene: TRBJ1-4
clone size: few
CDR3 length: 13
CDR3 protein: CASSPGTGSELFF
CDR3 DNA: TGTGCCAGCAGCCCCGGGACAGGGAGCGAGCTGTTTTTT

V gene: TRBV7-2
D gene: NA
J gene: TRBJ1-5
clone size: NA
CDR3 length: 17
CDR3 protein: CASSSQGRGLSNQPQHF
CDR3 DNA: TGTGCCAGCAGCTCCCAAGGGCGAGGACTGAGCAATCAGCCCCAGCATTTT